The rows below give T cell receptor beta chains drawn from one sample of a study of blood T cell repertoires in COVID-19. The repertoire was sequenced with immunoSEQ multiplex PCR; TCRdb's copy has only in-frame clones and lacks some. The sample has 200,000 or so clones, 75% to 90% seen once; the top ten hold approximately 11%. Sequencing was done on a sample of peripheral blood. The source is a human donor with active or convalescent COVID-19. The donor label of this sample is uncertain. Both conserved end residues are part of each CDR3. A D gene is named only where the DNA matches it firmly. Part of the rows lack a size; the others show once, few, many or a class for expanded clones.

cdr3_nt: TGTGCCAGCGTACCAGCGAGTCCCACAGATACGCAGTATTTT; cdr3_aa: CASVPASPTDTQYF; j_call: TRBJ2-3; clone_size: NA; d_call: NA; v_call: TRBV6-5
cdr3_nt: TGTGCCAGCAGCTTACTTAGCGGGGGGACCCCTAACGAGCAGTACTTC; cdr3_aa: CASSLLSGGTPNEQYF; j_call: TRBJ2-7; clone_size: few; d_call: TRBD2; v_call: TRBV7-6
cdr3_nt: TGTGCCAGCAGCCACGCCACTAGCGGGAGCTACGAGCAGTACTTC; cdr3_aa: CASSHATSGSYEQYF; j_call: TRBJ2-7; clone_size: NA; d_call: TRBD2; v_call: TRBV3-1/TRBV3-2
cdr3_nt: TGTGCCAGCTCACCACGGGGGACTTACGAGCAGTACTTC; cdr3_aa: CASSPRGTYEQYF; j_call: TRBJ2-7; clone_size: NA; d_call: NA; v_call: TRBV18
cdr3_nt: TGTGCCAGCAGCGGGGACAGGGGGACATCGGATACGCAGTATTTT; cdr3_aa: CASSGDRGTSDTQYF; j_call: TRBJ2-3; clone_size: NA; d_call: TRBD1; v_call: TRBV2
cdr3_nt: TGTGCCAGCAGCTTGGGACAGCCTTTCTCTGGAAACACCATATATTTT; cdr3_aa: CASSLGQPFSGNTIYF; j_call: TRBJ1-3; clone_size: NA; d_call: NA; v_call: TRBV5-4
cdr3_nt: TGTGCCAGCAGCTTGCGTGGCGGGGCCAAAAACATTCAGTACTTC; cdr3_aa: CASSLRGGAKNIQYF; j_call: TRBJ2-4; clone_size: NA; d_call: NA; v_call: TRBV5-4
cdr3_nt: TGTGCCAGCAGTAAGGACAGGGGGCTTGTCACTAATGAAAAACTGTTTTTT; cdr3_aa: CASSKDRGLVTNEKLFF; j_call: TRBJ1-4; clone_size: few; d_call: TRBD1; v_call: TRBV2
cdr3_nt: TGTGCCAGCAGTGAATCGACTCTTGGCTCCTACGAGCAGTACTTC; cdr3_aa: CASSESTLGSYEQYF; j_call: TRBJ2-7; clone_size: NA; d_call: NA; v_call: TRBV2
cdr3_nt: TGTGCCAGCAGTCCCCAACAGGGTGGGAACACTGAAGCTTTCTTT; cdr3_aa: CASSPQQGGNTEAFF; j_call: TRBJ1-1; clone_size: NA; d_call: NA; v_call: TRBV6-5
cdr3_nt: TGTGCCATCGGAGCGGGTTTTAGCACAGATACGCAGTATTTT; cdr3_aa: CAIGAGFSTDTQYF; j_call: TRBJ2-3; clone_size: NA; d_call: NA; v_call: TRBV10-3
cdr3_nt: TGTGCCAGCAGTGGGGCCCTGCCGGCTAACTATGGCTACACCTTC; cdr3_aa: CASSGALPANYGYTF; j_call: TRBJ1-2; clone_size: NA; d_call: NA; v_call: TRBV28
cdr3_nt: TGTGCCAGCAGCAGACAGGGGGCGTATGAAAAACTGTTTTTT; cdr3_aa: CASSRQGAYEKLFF; j_call: TRBJ1-4; clone_size: NA; d_call: TRBD1; v_call: TRBV11-2
cdr3_nt: TGTGCCAGCAGCCCCCTCAGCAGGGGGCATTACAATGAGCAGTTCTTC; cdr3_aa: CASSPLSRGHYNEQFF; j_call: TRBJ2-1; clone_size: NA; d_call: TRBD1; v_call: TRBV5-6
cdr3_nt: TGTGCCAGCAGTTTTACAGGGTGGGGAGATACGCAGTATTTT; cdr3_aa: CASSFTGWGDTQYF; j_call: TRBJ2-3; clone_size: NA; d_call: NA; v_call: TRBV28
cdr3_nt: TGTGCCAGTAGTAGAGGGAGGCAAGAGACCCAGTACTTC; cdr3_aa: CASSRGRQETQYF; j_call: TRBJ2-5; clone_size: few; d_call: NA; v_call: TRBV19
cdr3_nt: TGTGCCAGCAGCTTAAGTCTGGGGGGTTCAGGTGATACGCAGTATTTT; cdr3_aa: CASSLSLGGSGDTQYF; j_call: TRBJ2-3; clone_size: NA; d_call: NA; v_call: TRBV13
cdr3_nt: TGTGCCAGCAGCTTGACTAGCGGGAGCTCCGAGCAGTACTTC; cdr3_aa: CASSLTSGSSEQYF; j_call: TRBJ2-7; clone_size: NA; d_call: TRBD2; v_call: TRBV5-4
cdr3_nt: TGTGCCAGCAGTACAGAAGGGGGCTCTGATCAGCCCCAGCATTTT; cdr3_aa: CASSTEGGSDQPQHF; j_call: TRBJ1-5; clone_size: NA; d_call: TRBD1; v_call: TRBV5-6
cdr3_nt: TGTGCCAGCAGCCAAGAACCAGGGGCGAATCAGCCCCAGCATTTT; cdr3_aa: CASSQEPGANQPQHF; j_call: TRBJ1-5; clone_size: NA; d_call: NA; v_call: TRBV3-1/TRBV3-2
cdr3_nt: TGTGCCAGCCTCGACAGGGGCGGTTCACCCCTCCACTTT; cdr3_aa: CASLDRGGSPLHF; j_call: TRBJ1-6; clone_size: NA; d_call: TRBD1; v_call: TRBV19
cdr3_nt: TGCGCCAGCAGCTCCGGGACAGGGGGGTTCGAGCAGTACTTC; cdr3_aa: CASSSGTGGFEQYF; j_call: TRBJ2-7; clone_size: NA; d_call: TRBD1; v_call: TRBV5-1
cdr3_nt: TGTGCCACCATATCGGGACAACCCCACAATGAGCAGTTCTTC; cdr3_aa: CATISGQPHNEQFF; j_call: TRBJ2-1; clone_size: NA; d_call: NA; v_call: TRBV24-1
cdr3_nt: TGTGCCAGCAGATTAACAGGCATGAACACCGGGGAGCTGTTTTTT; cdr3_aa: CASRLTGMNTGELFF; j_call: TRBJ2-2; clone_size: NA; d_call: NA; v_call: TRBV6-5
cdr3_nt: TGTGCCAGCAGCTTACTAGCGGGGGGCCTAAACACCGGGGAGCTGTTTTTT; cdr3_aa: CASSLLAGGLNTGELFF; j_call: TRBJ2-2; clone_size: NA; d_call: TRBD2; v_call: TRBV7-3
cdr3_nt: TGTGCCAGCTCACCACCTGTTGGCGGGGCCCCCGGTGATACGCAGTATTTT; cdr3_aa: CASSPPVGGAPGDTQYF; j_call: TRBJ2-3; clone_size: NA; d_call: NA; v_call: TRBV18
cdr3_nt: TGTGCCAGCAGTGAAGTGGCCGGGTTAGGTGGCTACACCTTC; cdr3_aa: CASSEVAGLGGYTF; j_call: TRBJ1-2; clone_size: once; d_call: NA; v_call: TRBV6-1
cdr3_nt: TGTGCCAGCAGTTTATATTCAGGGGTCAATCAGCCCCAGCATTTT; cdr3_aa: CASSLYSGVNQPQHF; j_call: TRBJ1-5; clone_size: few; d_call: NA; v_call: TRBV27
cdr3_nt: TGTGCCAGCTCAGCGGGTAATGGGGGAGAGACCCAGTACTTC; cdr3_aa: CASSAGNGGETQYF; j_call: TRBJ2-5; clone_size: once; d_call: NA; v_call: TRBV5-4
cdr3_nt: TGTGCCAGCAGCTCCGGGACAGGGAACTCTGGGGCCAACGTCCTGACTTTC; cdr3_aa: CASSSGTGNSGANVLTF; j_call: TRBJ2-6; clone_size: NA; d_call: TRBD1; v_call: TRBV5-4
cdr3_nt: TGTGCCAGTCAGGGGGGACAGGGGTATTCCGAGCAGTACTTC; cdr3_aa: CASQGGQGYSEQYF; j_call: TRBJ2-7; clone_size: NA; d_call: TRBD1; v_call: TRBV19
cdr3_nt: TGCGCCAGCTCAATCGGGGACTTGATCTACGAGCAGTACTTC; cdr3_aa: CASSIGDLIYEQYF; j_call: TRBJ2-7; clone_size: NA; d_call: NA; v_call: TRBV5-1
cdr3_nt: TGTGCCAGCAGCGTATGGGGACAGCGAAGCTCTGGAAACACCATATATTTT; cdr3_aa: CASSVWGQRSSGNTIYF; j_call: TRBJ1-3; clone_size: NA; d_call: TRBD1; v_call: TRBV9
cdr3_nt: TGTGCCAGCAGTTACGGACTAGCGGGAGAGACCCAGTACTTC; cdr3_aa: CASSYGLAGETQYF; j_call: TRBJ2-5; clone_size: many; d_call: TRBD2; v_call: TRBV11-3
cdr3_nt: TGCAGCGTTGTAGAACAGCTGAACACTGAAGCTTTCTTT; cdr3_aa: CSVVEQLNTEAFF; j_call: TRBJ1-1; clone_size: NA; d_call: NA; v_call: TRBV29-1
cdr3_nt: TGCGCCGGAGACATCAGGTATAGCGGGAGCACAGATACGCAGTATTTT; cdr3_aa: CAGDIRYSGSTDTQYF; j_call: TRBJ2-3; clone_size: NA; d_call: TRBD2; v_call: TRBV10-2
cdr3_nt: TGTGCCAGCAGCTCAACTAGCGGGGGCTCCTACAATGAGCAGTTCTTC; cdr3_aa: CASSSTSGGSYNEQFF; j_call: TRBJ2-1; clone_size: NA; d_call: TRBD2; v_call: TRBV11-2
cdr3_nt: TGTGCCAGCAGCGGGGGACAGAGCGGTCAGCCCCAGCATTTT; cdr3_aa: CASSGGQSGQPQHF; j_call: TRBJ1-5; clone_size: NA; d_call: TRBD1; v_call: TRBV9
cdr3_nt: TGTGCCAGCAGCCAAGATGGGTCCAGCCGGGGGTACGAGCAGTACTTC; cdr3_aa: CASSQDGSSRGYEQYF; j_call: TRBJ2-7; clone_size: NA; d_call: NA; v_call: TRBV4-2
cdr3_nt: TGTGCCAGCTCACCACCGGCGGGGGGGCCCTACGAGCAGTACTTC; cdr3_aa: CASSPPAGGPYEQYF; j_call: TRBJ2-7; clone_size: NA; d_call: TRBD2; v_call: TRBV18
cdr3_nt: TGTGCCAGCAGTTTACGGTCAGGCCCTAATAATGAGCAGTTCTTC; cdr3_aa: CASSLRSGPNNEQFF; j_call: TRBJ2-1; clone_size: NA; d_call: NA; v_call: TRBV27
cdr3_nt: TGCGCCAGCAGCACCTCGGGAGCCGGGGCCTATGGCTACACCTTC; cdr3_aa: CASSTSGAGAYGYTF; j_call: TRBJ1-2; clone_size: few; d_call: NA; v_call: TRBV5-1